What follows describes a single T cell receptor beta chain. This clone turned up a few times. It lacks a known antigen. No base-level quality is on record; no much larger clone is a single base apart. From each donor, a single peripheral blood sample of 100 to 150 mL on average was drawn into heparinised tubes. Using a panel that included CD45RO, CCR7, CD25, CD127, CD95 and CD27, naive, central memory, regulatory and stem cell-like memory CD4+ T cells were sorted on a BD FACSAria II. Every sorted population had a purity above 95%. Right away, PBMCs were isolated by Lymphoprep density gradient centrifugation and were stained directly, with no culture step. To minimize batch effects, samples were stained and sorted in pairs, one healthy donor with one patient per experiment. The CDR3 sequence holds 13 residues, the cysteine and phenylalanine included. Only CDR3 DNA remains: 39 bases, in frame from the first base. From a lookup of the germline V gene (reference sequence), CDR1 and CDR2 are GTSNPN and SVGIG. V drops 1 base and J drops 3 bases, leaving 9 bases in between.

All of the isolated RNA was reverse transcribed with the High Capacity cDNA Reverse Transcription Kit, so expressed TCRB transcripts were sequenced. Naive, central memory and regulatory T cell samples underwent deep immunoSEQ sequencing, averaging roughly 3.5 million total reads per sample. After sorted cells were lysed in RLT buffer, RNA was extracted with DNase-treated RNeasy Micro or Mini kits, with the choice depending on cell number. To prevent cross-contamination, each cell subset was processed individually, whereas patient and healthy donor samples were processed jointly. TCRB sequences were amplified from cDNA with the immunoSEQ multiplex PCR, producing 87-bp fragments spanning the CDR3 region. Sequencing of the amplicons was performed on the Illumina HiSeq platform. Regarding the original processing steps: Synthetic template baselines were used to correct PCR bias computationally, reads within Hamming distance 2 were collapsed together, and singletons that could not be merged were discarded. By aligning reads against IMGT, V, D and J genes, CDR3 length, and insertions or deletions at six rearrangement sites were assigned. Clonotype counts were normalized to sorted cell number within each subset before computing true diversity and Gini coefficients with the tcR R package. The overlap coefficient, calculated on TCRB nucleotide sequences, was used to measure repertoire sharing. Out-of-frame TCRB sequences from naive cells were analyzed to stand in for the pre-selection repertoire. As stored in TCRdb, this immuneACCESS dataset retains in-frame rearrangements with V and J assigned. A fraction of the clones does not appear; measured against another copy, unresolved V genes explain less than half of the discrepancy, and the remainder lacks a known reason. V and J calls and clone size are copied from that table; D and trimming were computed from the DNA. Counted in this sample were 600,000 to 700,000 clones; 9.5% to 15% of them appeared once. 0.095% to 0.15% of the sample is in the top ten clones.

This entry is derived from a study of beta chain features in type 1 diabetes (dated by TCRdb to the late 2010s). Describing the broader study: Mean age, gender distribution, total cell number and subset yield did not differ between patients and healthy donors. A total of 107,917,701 sorted cells were examined across all samples, and RNA yield correlated strongly with the number of cells per subset. The study compared the TCRB repertoires of sorted circulating CD4+ T cell subsets in recently diagnosed type 1 diabetes patients with those in matched healthy donors. Naive and central memory subsets were obtained from all 30 or so donors, but regulatory and stem cell-like memory subsets were isolated from only 8 patients and roughly eight healthy donors. The full study reports these points: A moderate but significant shortening of TCRB CDR3 length was observed in type 1 diabetes patients in all four CD4+ subsets. Fewer insertions and more nucleotide deletions at VDJ recombination sites were observed in patients with type 1 diabetes, implying thymic rearrangement abnormalities. Naive, central memory and regulatory TCRB repertoires appeared to be more alike among patients than among healthy donors. PCR might favor shorter templates, but patient and control samples were amplified and corrected together, so any skew would affect both groups equally. HLA sub-analyses involved small numbers of individuals, so any influence of HLA type on TCRB rearrangement remained unresolved. Sequencing cDNA rather than genomic DNA could over-represent highly expressing activated cells, although activation and CD3 levels did not differ between groups.

Recombination linked TRBV30 to TRBJ1-2; TRBD1 is possibly the D segment (6 matching bases). The sequenced material came from naive CD4+ T cells from blood. The cell subset or site tag for this specimen amounts to: true naive CD4+ T cells. This receptor was taken from a man between 25 and 39 years old with type 1 diabetes. The nucleotides are TGTGCCTGGAGTGGTGGGGGCTACTATGGCTACACCTTC. This translates into CAWSGGGYYGYTF.